One and the same sample provided the 21 T cell receptor beta chains below, sequenced in a study of tumor and adjacent non-tumor tissue in lung cancer. The library came from three nested PCR rounds adapted from ARM-PCR protocols. MiXCR, applied by TCRdb to the multiplex PCR reads, yields one record per CDR3 protein. The data hold around 140,000 distinct CDR3 sequences, with roughly 66% observed a single time. No cell sorting was done before RNA was extracted from the tissue. The sample consisted of lung tumor tissue. These TCRs come from a man aged 60 to 69 with small cell lung cancer.

As regards this clonotype: Germline and junction disagree at one end, which may indicate a read error. The V gene is TRBV11-1, the J gene TRBJ2-1; D is perhaps TRBD1 or TRBD2 (5 bases each). There are 15 residues in the CDR3. Germline CDR1 SGHAT, CDR2 FQDESV (reference sequence). CDR3 DNA sequence: TGTGCCGGCAGCGATCCGGGACGGAAATACAATGAGCAGTTCTTC. Residues: CAGSDPGRKYNEQFF.

This clonotype was counted at least ten times. The rearrangement joins TRBV11-3 to TRBJ2-3, with a weak D call TRBD2 (6 bases). The CDR3 is 14 amino acids. Per germline, CDR1 SGHNT and CDR2 YENEEA. The V gene lost 5 bases and the J gene lost 8 bases, with 17 bases spanning the gap. Written as DNA, the CDR3 is TGTGCCAGCAGCCGGTCGACTAGTTCTGGTACGCAGTATTTT. It yields the protein CASSRSTSSGTQYF.

The table lists this clonotype with a few counts. V gene TRBV6-1 combines with J gene TRBJ1-1; no reliable D call. The germline V gene has CDR1 MNHNS and CDR2 SASEGT. This CDR3 spans 13 amino acids. V was clipped by 6 bases and J by 2 bases, with 10 bases between them. The CDR3 nucleotides are TGTGCCAGCAGGGAGAATTTAAACACTGAAGCTTTCTTT. Translation: CASRENLNTEAFF.

This clonotype was found once. V gene TRBV4-2 combines with J gene TRBJ2-7; maybe TRBD1 (6 bases). Trimming shortened V by 1 base and J by 10 bases, and 29 bases separated the two germline ends. The germline V gene encodes CDR1 LGHNA and CDR2 YNFKEQ. The CDR3 loop spans 18 amino acids. The CDR3: CASSQGSRWAQGVGEQYF. CDR3 DNA sequence: TGTGCCAGCAGCCAAGGTTCGAGGTGGGCACAGGGCGTGGGCGAACAGTACTTC.

This clonotype appeared a few times. The J gene is TRBJ1-5, the V gene TRBV6-1; D remains ambiguous. V was clipped by 7 bases and J by 1 base, with 11 bases between them. Germline assignment: CDR1 MNHNS and CDR2 SASEGT. The CDR3 spans 14 residues. CDR3 protein: CASTVVGSNQPQHF. For the CDR3, the DNA is TGTGCCAGCACAGTGGTAGGCAGCAATCAGCCCCAGCATTTT.

This clonotype was counted only a few times. Mismatch with germline at one junction end may stem from a read error. The CDR3 reads CTSSLPGLVPRKGYNEQFF. CDR3 sequence (DNA): TGTACCAGCAGCCTACCGGGACTAGTGCCGAGGAAGGGCTACAATGAGCAGTTCTTC. The chain links TRBV11-2 to TRBJ2-1; 8 bases fit TRBD2. CDR1 and CDR2 (germline): SGHAT, FQNNGV. This CDR3 region has 19 residues.

On this clonotype: The junction differs from germline at one of its ends, possibly a read error. The chain uses TRBV12-3 or TRBV12-4 and TRBJ2-5; D might be TRBD2 (5 bases). The CDR3 is 14 residues long. CDR3 sequence (DNA): TGTGTCAGCGGTTTAGCGATCGAGACGGAGACCCAGTACTTC. Its protein is CVSGLAIETETQYF.

This clonotype was counted at least ten times. This sequence joins TRBV5-6 and TRBJ1-1, with 7 bases fitting TRBD1. J gave up 11 bases and V 1 base, and 11 bases lay outside the gene matches. Per the germline V gene, CDR1 is SGHDT and CDR2 is YYEEEE. This CDR3 region has 14 residues. The DNA for the CDR3 is TGTGCCAGCAGCTTGAAAAGGTATGACAGGGAGGCTTTCTTT. Amino acid sequence: CASSLKRYDREAFF.

A note on this clonotype: At one end, the junction sequence differs from germline, possibly due to a read error. The chain has TRBV12-3 or TRBV12-4 and TRBJ2-6, with 7 nucleotides matching TRBD1. The CDR3 extends over 17 amino acids. In nucleotides, the CDR3 is TGTGCCAGCAGCAAAGGGACAGCCTACTCTGGGGCCAACATCCTGATTTTC. Encoded protein: CASSKGTAYSGANILIF.

This chain connects TRBV13 to TRBJ1-1; D is possibly TRBD1 (5 bases). The germline V gene has CDR1 PRHDT and CDR2 FYEKMQ (reference sequence). The CDR3 runs 15 residues. Trimming took 4 bases from V and 0 from J, leaving 12 bases between them. CDR3 DNA: TGTGCCAGCAGCTCCGACAGACTGATGAACACTGAAGCTTTCTTT. Its protein is CASSSDRLMNTEAFF.

V gene TRBV28 combines with J gene TRBJ2-2, with D tentatively TRBD2 (5 bases). Per germline, CDR1 MDHEN and CDR2 SYDVKM. This CDR3 contains 15 residues. The V gene lost 6 bases and the J gene lost 5 bases, with 16 bases spanning the gap. CDR3 DNA: TGTGCCAGCAGATCAATCCGCGGGTTTACCGGGGAGCTGTTTTTT. Translated: CASRSIRGFTGELFF. Complete variable domain (other parts from reference TRBV28 and TRBJ2-2): DVKVTQSSRYLVKRTGEKVFLECVQDMDHENMFWYRQDPGLGLRLIYFSYDVKMKEKGDIPEGYSVSREKKERFSLILESASTNQTSMYLCASRSIRGFTGELFFGEGSRLTVL.

Remarks on this clonotype: As the CDR3 is not closed by the conserved phenylalanine or tryptophan, this likely results from a read error. The chain recombines TRBV6-1 with TRBJ2-3; no clear D gene. Per germline, CDR1 MNHNS and CDR2 SASEGT. Trimming stripped 8 bases from V and 0 bases from J, with 9 bases between. There are 13 residues in the CDR3. CDR3 bases: TGTGCCAGCGTCAGCTTGAGCACAGATACGCAGTATCTT. Protein: CASVSLSTDTQYL.

Note on this clonotype: One end of the junction varies from germline; a read error may be responsible. The V and J genes are TRBV28 and TRBJ2-7, with TRBD1 matching 10 bases. The CDR3 sequence is 15 residues long. In germline, CDR1 is MDHEN, CDR2 SYDVKM. CDR3 region: CAISSPGTGAGEQYF. In DNA, the CDR3 is TGTGCCATCAGTTCTCCCGGGACAGGGGCCGGGGAGCAGTACTTC.

This clonotype was seen just once. One end of the junction varies from germline; a read error may be responsible. The V gene is TRBV11-3, the J gene TRBJ2-2, with D maybe TRBD2 (6 bases). The germline CDR1 and CDR2 sequences are SGHNT and YENEEA. This CDR3 contains 14 residues. DNA for the CDR3: TGTGCCTGCAGCTTCGATAGGGATGGCGGGAAGCTGTTTTTT. Translated: CACSFDRDGGKLFF.

J is TRBJ2-5 and V is TRBV5-1, with D maybe TRBD1 (5 bases). CDR3 length: 13 amino acids. Germline assignment: CDR1 SGHRS and CDR2 YFSETQ. Trimming stripped 5 bases from V and 5 bases from J, with 13 bases between. The DNA of the CDR3 is TGCGCCAGCAGGAAGGGGATTCTGGAGACCCAGTACTTC. Translating gives CASRKGILETQYF.

The chain joins TRBV6-5 to TRBJ1-5, with TRBD1 identical over 7 bases. Trimming removed 7 bases from V and 5 bases from J; junction bases left unmatched: 11. Looked up from germline, CDR1 is MNHEY and CDR2 is SVGAGI. CDR3 size: 15 residues. CDR3 DNA: TGTGCCAGCAAGATGGGGACAGCGTCGGATCAGCCCCAGCATTTT. This sequence encodes CASKMGTASDQPQHF.

Remarks on this clonotype: This clone may be a read error of a much larger clone one base away. This chain links TRBV29-1 with TRBJ2-7, with TRBD2 as a possible D gene (5 bases). The V and J ends lost 8 bases and 5 bases respectively, with 13 bases between them. The CDR3 runs to 11 residues. Looked up from germline, CDR1 is SQVTM and CDR2 is ANQGSEA. The CDR3 spells CSIGGANEQYF. The CDR3 region has the DNA TGCAGCATTGGAGGTGCAAACGAGCAGTACTTC.

The DNA for the CDR3 is TGTGCCAGCAGCTCTCAATGGGGAGCTTTCTTT. This gives the protein CASSSQWGAFF. The V gene is TRBV6-5, the J gene TRBJ1-1; no definite D call. This CDR3 is 11 amino acids long. Germline V gives CDR1 MNHEY, CDR2 SVGAGI. V was pared by 6 bases and J by 10 bases, with 12 bases between.

V is TRBV18 and J is TRBJ2-7, with 8 bases matching TRBD1. The trim removed 0 bases at V and 3 bases at J, leaving 1 base unmatched. Germline CDR1 and CDR2: KGHSH and LQKENI. The CDR3 has 14 residues. The CDR3 here is CASSPPDRDYEQYF. CDR3 nucleotides: TGTGCCAGCTCACCACCGGACAGGGACTACGAGCAGTACTTC.

The CDR3 DNA is TGTGCCAGCAGCTTAGACACCTCGAAGAGGAAAACCATATATTTT. Its protein is CASSLDTSKRKTIYF. The chain employs TRBV7-8 and TRBJ1-3; D remains ambiguous. Germline CDR1 and CDR2: SGHVS and FQNEAQ. This CDR3 region has 15 residues. The V end lost 1 base, the J end lost 10 bases, and 17 bases lay between the germline ends.

V gene TRBV28 combines with J gene TRBJ2-7; the D gene could be TRBD1 or TRBD2 (6 bases each). This CDR3 comprises 16 residues. Per the germline V gene, CDR1 is MDHEN and CDR2 is SYDVKM. V was pared by 2 bases and J by 5 bases, with 19 bases between. CDR3 loop: CASSLVRDTYEDEQYF. The CDR3 DNA reads TGTGCCAGCAGTTTAGTGCGGGACACCTATGAAGACGAGCAGTACTTC.